A single sample is the source of the 3 T cell receptor beta chains below, sequenced in a study of identical twins. Each CDR3 protein is one row after TCRdb ran MiXCR on the 5' RACE reads. The profile shows 700,000 or so distinct CDR3 sequences, about 20% of them singletons. These data were also filed under a second study, of T cells expressing NK-cell markers.

Sequencing used PBMCs. The receptors stem from a woman under 30 in good health.

This clonotype was observed at least ten times. The V call is TRBV20-1, the J call TRBJ2-7; weak D call: TRBD2 (5 bases). The CDR3 sequence is 13 residues long. Germline V lookup: CDR1 DFQATT, CDR2 SNEGSKA (reference sequence). Deletions cut 0 bases from V and 7 bases from J, with 13 bases between. The CDR3 DNA follows: TGCAGTGCTAGAGACCCCGGGAACAGTGAGCAGTACTTC. Amino acids: CSARDPGNSEQYF.

This chain joins TRBV5-1 and TRBJ2-3; no reliable D call. Germline CDR1 SGHRS, CDR2 YFSETQ. The CDR3 extends over 15 amino acids. Deletions cut 2 bases from V and 5 bases from J, with 15 bases between. The CDR3 spells CASSLQFNVEDTQYF. The CDR3 nucleotides read TGCGCCAGCAGCTTACAGTTTAACGTAGAAGATACGCAGTATTTT.

The rearrangement joins TRBV9 to TRBJ2-7, with D perhaps assigned TRBD1 or TRBD2 (5 bases each). CDR1 is SGDLS, CDR2 YYNGEE, per germline. The CDR3 spans 14 residues. The V and J ends lost 4 bases and 9 bases respectively, with 20 bases between them. CDR3 in amino acids: CASSPEWDQGRQYF. CDR3 nucleotides: TGTGCCAGCAGCCCCGAGTGGGACCAAGGGCGGCAGTACTTC. Filled out from reference TRBV9 and TRBJ2-7, the complete variable domain reads DSGVTQTPKHLITATGQRVTLRCSPRSGDLSVYWYQQSLDQGLQFLIQYYNGEERAKGNILERFSAQQFPDLHSELNLSSLELGDSALYFCASSPEWDQGRQYFGPGTRLTVT.